This T cell receptor beta chain was found in a study of blood T cell repertoires in COVID-19. Study-level background: Acute and convalescent COVID-19 specimens originated in the United States, Italy and Spain. Sources were T cells, B-cell-depleted T cells, or PBMCs; the material itself was cDNA or gDNA.

Some clones are missing from TCRdb's copy, which holds only in-frame ones; the method was immunoSEQ multiplex PCR. The sample consists of over 200,000 clones, about 83% of them appearing once. J was trimmed by 6 bases and V by 0 bases; bases with no gene match: 4. The length of the CDR3 is 15 residues. Germline values: CDR1 SGHRS, CDR2 YFSETQ. Material: peripheral blood. The source of this sequence is a woman aged 45 to 65 with acute or convalescent COVID-19. This sequence joins TRBV5-1 and TRBJ2-1; 9 nucleotides align to TRBD2. CDR3 nucleotide sequence: TGCGCCAGCAGCTTGGAGGGCGGGAGGGTCAATGAGCAGTTCTTC. Protein product: CASSLEGGRVNEQFF.